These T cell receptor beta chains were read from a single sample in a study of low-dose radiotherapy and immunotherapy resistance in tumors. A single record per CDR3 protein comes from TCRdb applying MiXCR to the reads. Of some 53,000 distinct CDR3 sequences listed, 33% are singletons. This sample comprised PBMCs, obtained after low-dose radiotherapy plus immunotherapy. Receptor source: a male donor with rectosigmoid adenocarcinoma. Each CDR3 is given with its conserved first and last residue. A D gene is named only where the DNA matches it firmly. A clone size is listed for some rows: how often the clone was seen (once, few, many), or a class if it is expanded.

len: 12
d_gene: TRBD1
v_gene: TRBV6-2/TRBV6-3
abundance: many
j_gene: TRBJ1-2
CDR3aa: CASRPGQGSYTF
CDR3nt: TGTGCCAGCAGACCGGGACAGGGATCTTACACCTTC

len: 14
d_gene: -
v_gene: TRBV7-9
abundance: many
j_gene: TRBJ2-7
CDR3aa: CASSLEVRAYEQYF
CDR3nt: TGTGCCAGCAGCTTAGAGGTCAGGGCCTACGAGCAGTACTTC

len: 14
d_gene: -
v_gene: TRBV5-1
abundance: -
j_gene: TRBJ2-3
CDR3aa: CASSLGADTDTQYF
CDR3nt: TGCGCCAGCAGCTTGGGGGCAGACACAGATACGCAGTATTTT

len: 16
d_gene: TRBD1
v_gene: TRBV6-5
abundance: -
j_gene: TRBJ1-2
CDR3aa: CASSKKSGQGNYGYTF
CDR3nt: TGTGCCAGCAGTAAGAAATCGGGACAGGGTAACTATGGCTACACCTTC

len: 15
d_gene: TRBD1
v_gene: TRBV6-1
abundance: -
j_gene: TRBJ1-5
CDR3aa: CALAKGTGFNQPQHF
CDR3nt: TGTGCTTTGGCAAAGGGGACAGGGTTCAATCAGCCCCAGCATTTT

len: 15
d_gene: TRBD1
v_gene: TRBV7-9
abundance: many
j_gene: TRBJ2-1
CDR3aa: CASSRGTDSYNEQFF
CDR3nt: TGTGCCAGCAGCCGAGGGACAGACTCCTACAATGAGCAGTTCTTC

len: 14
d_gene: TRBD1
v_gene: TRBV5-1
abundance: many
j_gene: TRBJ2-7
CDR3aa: CASSRDRGSYEQYF
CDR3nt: TGCGCCAGCAGCCGGGACAGGGGCTCCTACGAGCAGTACTTC

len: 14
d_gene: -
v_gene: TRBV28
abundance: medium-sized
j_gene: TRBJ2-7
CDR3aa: CASIPPGHSYEQYF
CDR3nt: TGTGCCAGCATTCCACCCGGACATTCCTACGAGCAGTACTTC

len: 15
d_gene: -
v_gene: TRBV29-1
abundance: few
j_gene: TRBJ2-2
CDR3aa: CSVARDPITSGELFF
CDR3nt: TGCAGCGTTGCCCGGGATCCGATCACGTCCGGGGAGCTGTTTTTT

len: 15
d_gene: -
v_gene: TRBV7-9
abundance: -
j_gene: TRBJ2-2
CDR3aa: CASSPPGDYTGELFF
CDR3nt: TGTGCCAGCAGCCCCCCGGGGGACTACACCGGGGAGCTGTTTTTT

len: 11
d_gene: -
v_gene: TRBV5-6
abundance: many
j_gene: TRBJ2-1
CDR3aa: CASSTRVEQFF
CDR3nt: TGTGCCAGCAGCACTAGAGTTGAGCAGTTCTTC

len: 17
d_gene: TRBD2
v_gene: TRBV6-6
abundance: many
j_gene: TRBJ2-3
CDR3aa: CASSRSAVAGITDTQYF
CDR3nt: TGTGCCAGCAGTCGCTCAGCGGTAGCGGGGATCACAGATACGCAGTATTTT

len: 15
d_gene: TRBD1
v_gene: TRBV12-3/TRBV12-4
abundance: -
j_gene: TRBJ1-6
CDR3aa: CASRGRDRDNSPLHF
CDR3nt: TGTGCCAGCAGGGGACGGGACAGAGATAATTCACCCCTCCACTTT

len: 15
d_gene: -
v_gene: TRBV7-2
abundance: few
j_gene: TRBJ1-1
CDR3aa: CASSLAPSLNTEAFF
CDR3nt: TGTGCCAGCAGCTTAGCGCCCAGTTTGAACACTGAAGCTTTCTTT

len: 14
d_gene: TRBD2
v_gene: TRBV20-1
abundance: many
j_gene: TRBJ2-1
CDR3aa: CSAGLGLAYNEQFF
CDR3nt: TGCAGTGCGGGTTTAGGACTAGCCTACAATGAGCAGTTCTTC

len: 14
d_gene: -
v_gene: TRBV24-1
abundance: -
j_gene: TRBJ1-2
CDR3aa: CATSDSRVNYGYTF
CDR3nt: TGTGCCACCAGTGACTCACGAGTTAACTATGGCTACACCTTC

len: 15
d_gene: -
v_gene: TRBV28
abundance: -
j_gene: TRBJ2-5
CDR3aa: CASSLLEGEWETQYF
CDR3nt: TGTGCCAGCAGTTTGTTAGAGGGGGAGTGGGAGACCCAGTACTTC

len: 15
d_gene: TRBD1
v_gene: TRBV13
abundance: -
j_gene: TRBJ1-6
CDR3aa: CASSSTGGPNSPLHF
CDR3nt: TGTGCCAGCAGCTCGACAGGGGGCCCAAATTCACCCCTCCACTTT

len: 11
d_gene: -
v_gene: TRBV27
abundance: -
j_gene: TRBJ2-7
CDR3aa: CASRRGREQYF
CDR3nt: TGTGCCAGTAGACGGGGCCGCGAGCAGTACTTC

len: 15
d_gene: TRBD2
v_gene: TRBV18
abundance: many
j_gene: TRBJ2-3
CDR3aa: CASSPTGGSTDTQYF
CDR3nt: TGTGCCAGCTCACCAACGGGGGGTTCCACAGATACGCAGTATTTT

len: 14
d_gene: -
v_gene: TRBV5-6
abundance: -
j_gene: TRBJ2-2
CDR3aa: CASSAGNAIGELFF
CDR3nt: TGTGCCAGCAGCGCAGGGAATGCTATCGGGGAGCTGTTTTTT

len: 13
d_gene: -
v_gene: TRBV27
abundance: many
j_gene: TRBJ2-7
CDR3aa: CASSSYLSYEQYF
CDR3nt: TGTGCCAGCAGTTCTTACCTTTCCTACGAGCAGTACTTC

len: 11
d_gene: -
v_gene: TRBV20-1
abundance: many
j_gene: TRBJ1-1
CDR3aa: CSARSGTEAFF
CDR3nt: TGCAGTGCCCGGAGCGGGACTGAAGCTTTCTTT

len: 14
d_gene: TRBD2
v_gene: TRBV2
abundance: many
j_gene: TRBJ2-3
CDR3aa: CAARLAAGTDTQYF
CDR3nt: TGTGCCGCACGACTAGCGGCGGGCACAGATACGCAGTATTTT

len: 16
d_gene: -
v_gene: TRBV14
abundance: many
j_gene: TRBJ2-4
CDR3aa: CASSLFPTGQVNIQYF
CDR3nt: TGTGCCAGCAGCCTCTTCCCGACAGGACAAGTAAACATTCAGTACTTC

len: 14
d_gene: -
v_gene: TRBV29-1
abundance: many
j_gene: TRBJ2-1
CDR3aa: CSVERLAGVSEQFF
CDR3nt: TGCAGCGTTGAACGGCTAGCCGGAGTGAGTGAGCAGTTCTTC

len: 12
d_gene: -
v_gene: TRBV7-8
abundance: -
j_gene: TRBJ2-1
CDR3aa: CASSPGLNEQFF
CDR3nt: TGTGCCAGCAGCCCCGGCCTGAATGAGCAGTTCTTC

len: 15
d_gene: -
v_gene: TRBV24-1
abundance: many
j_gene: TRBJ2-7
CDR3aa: CATSDIQGDVYEQYF
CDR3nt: TGTGCCACCAGTGATATACAGGGAGATGTCTACGAGCAGTACTTC

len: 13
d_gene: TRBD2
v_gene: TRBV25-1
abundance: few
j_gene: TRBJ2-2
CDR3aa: CAGSGSGTGELFF
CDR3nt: TGCGCAGGGTCGGGTAGCGGGACCGGGGAGCTGTTTTTT

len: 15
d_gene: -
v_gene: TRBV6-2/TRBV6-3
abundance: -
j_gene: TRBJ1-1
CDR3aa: CASSWTDQANTEAFF
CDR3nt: TGTGCCAGCAGTTGGACTGACCAGGCGAACACTGAAGCTTTCTTT

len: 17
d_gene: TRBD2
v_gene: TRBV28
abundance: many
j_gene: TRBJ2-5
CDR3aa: CASRTPSGRGDQETQYF
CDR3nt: TGTGCCAGCAGGACACCTAGCGGGAGGGGTGACCAAGAGACCCAGTACTTC

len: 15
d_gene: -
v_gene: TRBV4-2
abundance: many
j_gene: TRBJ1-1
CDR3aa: CASSQAPVKNTEAFF
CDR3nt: TGTGCCAGCAGCCAAGCCCCTGTCAAGAACACTGAAGCTTTCTTT

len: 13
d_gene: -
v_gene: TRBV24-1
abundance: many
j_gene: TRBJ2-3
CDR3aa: CATSDSRTDTQYF
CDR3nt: TGTGCCACCAGTGATTCCCGGACAGACACGCAGTATTTT

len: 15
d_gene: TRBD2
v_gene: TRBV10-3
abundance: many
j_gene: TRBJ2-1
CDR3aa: CAISEREESYNEQFF
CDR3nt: TGTGCCATCAGTGAGCGGGAGGAGTCCTACAATGAGCAGTTCTTC

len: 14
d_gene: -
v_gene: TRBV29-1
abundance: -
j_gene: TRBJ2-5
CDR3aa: CSVERAGSPETQYF
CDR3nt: TGCAGCGTTGAGCGGGCAGGGTCCCCAGAGACCCAGTACTTC

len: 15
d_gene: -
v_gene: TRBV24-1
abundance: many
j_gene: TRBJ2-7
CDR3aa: CATSDLTNRVDEQYF
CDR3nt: TGTGCCACCAGTGATTTGACGAACAGGGTGGACGAGCAGTACTTC